This T cell receptor (beta chain) was retrieved from a study of vaccination and CD4 T cells after COVID-19 (dated by TCRdb to the early 2020s). For context, the study as a whole: SARS-CoV-2 positivity had been established in the convalescent patients by nasal swab PCR, and mild disease was recorded in several of these patients and severe disease in one. The convalescent cohort comprised six males and four females, including two Hispanic individuals, seven Caucasians, two Asians and one multiracial person. Participants got two doses of the Pfizer-BioNTech BNT162b2 vaccine (n=8) or two doses of the Moderna mRNA-1273 vaccine (n=2). Post-COVID blood samples from convalescent patients were collected a median of about 110 days after diagnosis, with a range of 35 to 161 days. Post-vaccine blood samples were collected a median of about 69 days after the second vaccine dose, ranging from about 13 to 250 days. Three convalescent patients were sampled both early after vaccination (day 14) and late after vaccination (days 161 to 241). For stimulating the cultures, overlapping spike peptide pools were used, derived from SARS-CoV-2 as well as from the common cold coronaviruses HCoV-NL63, HCoV-OC43 and HCoV-229E. Control cultures received a CEFX viral epitope pool as the positive control, an HIV-1 Nef peptide pool as the negative control, or no peptide. The spike-specific CD4+ TCR repertoire was compared before and after mRNA vaccination in over 9 COVID-19 convalescent patients and a handful of infection-naive healthy vaccine recipients.

According to the study, the label for this sample's time point signals: late sampling 161 to 241 days after vaccination in three convalescent patients. Sample treatment or condition, as interpreted from the label and publication: roughly 11-day PBMC culture with coronavirus spike peptide pools or control peptides (ViraFEST assay). To expand antigen-specific T cells with peptide pools and then pick out the expanded clonotypes through TCR sequencing, the study relied on the ViraFEST assay. The convalescent patients' positive SARS-CoV-2 PCR tests fell between March and December 2020, which was before the Alpha, Beta and Delta variants emerged in the United States. Some 2 million PBMCs per well were cultured in IMDM with approximately 4.9% human AB serum and roughly 9.3 IU/ml IL-2, plus 10 ug/ml peptide pools. On days 3 and 7, half of the culture medium was replaced with fresh IL-2-containing medium. Once the cells had been in culture for over 9 days, the EasySep CD4+ T cell isolation kit was used to isolate CD4+ T cells by negative selection. Ficoll-Paque Plus gradient centrifugation was used to isolate PBMCs from whole blood, and the isolated PBMCs were then either used fresh or cryopreserved at -140C. In general, triplicate wells were set up for every culture condition.

In its sample, this clonotype was seen a few times. What antigen it recognizes has not been identified. No clone much larger than this one lies a single base away; base qualities are absent. V is cut back by 6 bases and J by 4 bases, with 9 bases in the junction unmatched. Sequences MDHEN (CDR1) and SYDVKM (CDR2) are obtained from the germline V gene. The CDR3 has 15 amino acids, counting the end cysteine and phenylalanine. Solely the CDR3 DNA is kept, with 45 bases framed from the first base. Study-wide findings and limitations: Among convalescent patients, a median about 86% of the SARS-CoV-2-reactive clones seen after vaccination appeared only after vaccination, which suggests priming specific to the vaccine. Only a relatively small number of convalescent patients were included in the study, and early timepoints following natural infection were not analyzed. The median number of SARS-CoV-2-reactive clonotypes rose from 20 to 25 after infection to 38 after vaccination, but the change was not significant. In convalescent patients, nearly all vaccine-specific clones (304 of 307) were found to be mono-reactive for SARS-CoV-2 spike rather than cross-reactive with common cold coronaviruses.

Libraries came from PCR. At the Johns Hopkins FTIC core, DNA from the cultured CD4+ T cells underwent TCR sequencing with the Oncomine TCR Beta short-read assay. Genomic DNA was extracted from the cultured CD4+ T cells with the QIAamp micro DNA kit. Oncomine TCR Beta libraries made from cultured CD4+ T cells were pooled using unique dual indexes and sequenced on an Illumina iSeq 100. On the authors' methods: Non-productive sequences were filtered out, and CDR3s that did not start with C, did not end with F or W, or were shorter than 7 amino acids were discarded. The MANAFEST web application was used to identify antigen-specific clonotypes by comparing peptide-stimulated wells against reference wells and other culture wells. To be called positive, a clone needed an FDR below 0.05, an odds ratio above 5, and a productive frequency above 0.1% in at least two of three replicate wells. A clonotype counted as cross-reactive if it showed significant expansion both in the SARS-CoV-2 spike wells and in at least one common cold coronavirus spike condition. Levenshtein distances (stringdist) and unrooted phylogenetic trees (ape) in R version 3.6.1 were used to assess CDR3 homology. TCRdb reran the public reads through fastp at Q25 and MiXCR, keeping productive beta chains. Every entry covers one CDR3 protein and lists the most common genes and DNA from its rows. None of the V and J calls come from the authors' own analysis; TCRdb made them. The table for this sample lists tens of thousands of distinct CDR3 sequences; around 28% of them were counted only once. 7% to 7.5% of the sample rests with the top ten.

The chain couples TRBV28 to TRBJ2-5, with 9 central nucleotides matching TRBD1. The sample consisted of CD4+ T cells from blood, cultured in vitro, taken about 7 months after SARS-CoV-2 vaccination. The clonotype was recovered from a human donor who had recovered from COVID-19. The nucleotide sequence is TGTGCCAGCAGGCCCCCGGGACAGGGTGGAGAGACCCAGTACTTC. This encodes CASRPPGQGGETQYF.